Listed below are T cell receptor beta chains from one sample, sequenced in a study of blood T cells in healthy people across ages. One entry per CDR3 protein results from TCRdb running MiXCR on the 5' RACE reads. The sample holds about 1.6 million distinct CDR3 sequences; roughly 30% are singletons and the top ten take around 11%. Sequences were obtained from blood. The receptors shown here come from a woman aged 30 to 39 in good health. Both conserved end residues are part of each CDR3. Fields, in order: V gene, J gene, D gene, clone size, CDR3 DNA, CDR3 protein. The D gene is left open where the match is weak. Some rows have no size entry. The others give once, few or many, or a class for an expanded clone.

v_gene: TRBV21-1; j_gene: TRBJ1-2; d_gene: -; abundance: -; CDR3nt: TGTGCCAGCAGCAAAGCGAAGGATGGCTACACCTTC; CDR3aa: CASSKAKDGYTF
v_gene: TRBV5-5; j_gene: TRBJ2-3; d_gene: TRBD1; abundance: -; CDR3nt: TGTGCCAGCAGCCTCGACAGGGGGCAGGCAGATTCGCAGTATTTT; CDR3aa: CASSLDRGQADSQYF
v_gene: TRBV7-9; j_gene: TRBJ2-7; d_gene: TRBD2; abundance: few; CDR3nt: TGTGCCAGTTCTAGCGGGAAATCCTACGAGCAGTACTTC; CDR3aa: CASSSGKSYEQYF
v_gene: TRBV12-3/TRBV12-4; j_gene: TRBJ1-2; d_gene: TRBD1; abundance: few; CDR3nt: TGTGCCAGCAGTTCCAATAGACAGGGGGTTGGCTACACCTTC; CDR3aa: CASSSNRQGVGYTF
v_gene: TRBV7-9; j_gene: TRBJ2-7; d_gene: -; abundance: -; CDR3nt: TGTGCCAGCAGCTTAACAGGGATGTCCTACGAGCAGTACTTC; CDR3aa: CASSLTGMSYEQYF
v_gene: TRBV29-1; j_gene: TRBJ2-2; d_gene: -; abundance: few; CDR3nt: TGCAGCGCCGAAGGGGGAAACACCGGGGAGCTGTTTTTT; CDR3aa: CSAEGGNTGELFF
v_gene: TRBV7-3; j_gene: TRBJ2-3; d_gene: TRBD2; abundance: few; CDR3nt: TGTGCCAGCAGCCCTACTAGCGGGTGGGCAGATACGCAGTATTTT; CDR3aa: CASSPTSGWADTQYF
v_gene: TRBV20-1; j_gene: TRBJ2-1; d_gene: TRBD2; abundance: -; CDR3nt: TGCAGTGCTAGATCGATAACTAGCGGGAGTAGGAATGAGCAGTTCTTC; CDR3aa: CSARSITSGSRNEQFF
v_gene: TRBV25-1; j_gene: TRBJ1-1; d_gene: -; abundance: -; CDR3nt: TGTGCCAGCAGTGGGGATGGTGGTGGCACTGAAGCTTTCTTT; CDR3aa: CASSGDGGGTEAFF
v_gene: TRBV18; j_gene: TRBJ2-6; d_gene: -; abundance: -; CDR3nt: TGTGCCAGCTCATTCGAAGGGATGGCTGGGGCCAACGTCCTGACTTTC; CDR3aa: CASSFEGMAGANVLTF
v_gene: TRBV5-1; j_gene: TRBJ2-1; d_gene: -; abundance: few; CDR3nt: TGCGCCAGCAGCGGATCGGGACGGCCCCCTTATAATGAGCAGTTCTTC; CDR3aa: CASSGSGRPPYNEQFF
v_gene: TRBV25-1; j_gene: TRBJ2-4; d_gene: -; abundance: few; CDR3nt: TGTGCCAGCGGGGACTGGGAATGGCAGTACTTC; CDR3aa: CASGDWEWQYF
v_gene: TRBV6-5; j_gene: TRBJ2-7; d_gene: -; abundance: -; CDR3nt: TGTGCCGGCAGTTACTCTTCGGGACACTATAATTACGAGCAGTACTTC; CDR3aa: CAGSYSSGHYNYEQYF
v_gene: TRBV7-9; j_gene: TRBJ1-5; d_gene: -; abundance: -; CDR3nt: TGTGCCAGCAGCAGGGGGTCGGATCAGCCCCAGCATTTT; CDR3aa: CASSRGSDQPQHF
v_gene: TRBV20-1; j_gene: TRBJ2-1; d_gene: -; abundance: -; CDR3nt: TGCAGTGCTAGAAGGGGGGGGCTAGCTCAAGGGGTGTCCTACAATGAGCAGTTCTTC; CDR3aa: CSARRGGLAQGVSYNEQFF
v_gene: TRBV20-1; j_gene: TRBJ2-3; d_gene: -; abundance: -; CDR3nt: TGCAGTGCTAGAGATCCCGACGTAGGTAGCGTAAGCACAGATACGCAGTATTTT; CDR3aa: CSARDPDVGSVSTDTQYF
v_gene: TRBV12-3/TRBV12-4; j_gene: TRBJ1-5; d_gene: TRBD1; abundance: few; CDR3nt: TGTGCCAGCACCCCTACCCGACAGGGGGGAAATCAGCCCCAGCATTTT; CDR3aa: CASTPTRQGGNQPQHF
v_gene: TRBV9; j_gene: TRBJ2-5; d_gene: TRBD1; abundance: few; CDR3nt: TGTGCCAGCAGCGCCGACAGGGCGAGGGAAGAGACCCAGTACTTC; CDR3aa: CASSADRAREETQYF
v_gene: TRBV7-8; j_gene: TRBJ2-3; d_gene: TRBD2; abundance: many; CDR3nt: TGTGCCAGCAGCGCTGGGACTAGAAATCCAGATACGCAGTATTTT; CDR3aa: CASSAGTRNPDTQYF
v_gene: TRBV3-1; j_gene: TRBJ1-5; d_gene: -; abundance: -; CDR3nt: TGTGCCAGCAGCCAAGCGCATGGTAGCAATCAGCCCCAGCATTTT; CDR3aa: CASSQAHGSNQPQHF
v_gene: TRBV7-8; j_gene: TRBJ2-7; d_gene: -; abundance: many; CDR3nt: TGTGCCAGCAGCTTCCCGCCGGGCTACGAGCAGTACTTC; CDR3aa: CASSFPPGYEQYF
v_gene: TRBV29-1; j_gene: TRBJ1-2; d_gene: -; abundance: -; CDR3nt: TGCAGCGTTGAAGAGGGCGGGGCAGGCTATGGCTACACCTTC; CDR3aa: CSVEEGGAGYGYTF